The 16 T cell receptor beta chains below come from one sample, sequenced in a study of shared clonotypes between healthy human individuals. Measured with immunoSEQ multiplex PCR; TCRdb has only the in-frame clones, and not every one. Of 300,000 or so clones listed, about 74% were seen once; the top ten hold about 9.3%. The specimen sequenced was memory CD4+ T cells sorted from blood. The subset is: CD45RA-negative fraction. These TCRs come from a man between 25 and 39 years old in good health.

The chain has TRBV2 and TRBJ1-3; D not certain. Germline CDR1 and CDR2: SNHLY and FYNNEI. The length of the CDR3 is 16 residues. V lost 6 bases and J lost 4, with 19 bases in between. The CDR3 nucleotides are TGTGCCAGCAGCCCAATAACCAGCCGGAGAGGAAACACCATATATTTT. Protein product: CASSPITSRRGNTIYF.

The chain uses TRBV10-3 and TRBJ2-1; 9 positions match TRBD1. There are 15 residues in the CDR3. Germline CDR1 and CDR2: ENHRY and SYGVKD. V shed 0 bases, J shed 8 bases, and the junction held 5 bases outside the gene matches. This CDR3 reads CAISESGTGNHEQFF. In nucleotides, the CDR3 is TGTGCCATCAGTGAGTCTGGGACAGGGAATCATGAGCAGTTCTTC.

The chain recombines TRBV7-2 with TRBJ1-5, with D uncertain. From germline, CDR1 is SGHTA and CDR2 FQGNSA. V shed 1 base and J shed 4 bases, with 8 bases lying between them. CDR3 length: 14 residues. CDR3 in amino acids: CASSLGVKNQPQHF. The CDR3 bases are TGTGCCAGCAGCTTAGGGGTGAAGAATCAGCCCCAGCATTTT.

The chain joins TRBV5-1 to TRBJ2-7; D assignment may be TRBD1 or TRBD2 (5 bases each). This CDR3 spans 16 amino acids. V lost 1 base and J 5 bases, leaving 19 bases between the germline ends. Germline V gene data show CDR1 as SGHRS and CDR2 as YFSETQ. CDR3 bases: TGCGCCAGCAGCTTGAGGGGAGCGTCAGACTCGAACGAGCAGTACTTC. Its translation is CASSLRGASDSNEQYF.

The V and J genes are TRBV14 and TRBJ2-7; D is unresolved. Trimming stripped 4 bases from V and 4 bases from J, with 8 bases between. Germline-derived CDR1 and CDR2 are SGHDN and FVKESK. The CDR3 extends over 12 amino acids. CDR3 in DNA: TGTGCCAGCAGCCCTAGTAATTACGAGCAGTACTTC. Its translation: CASSPSNYEQYF.

The rearrangement uses TRBV6-1 and TRBJ1-5; TRBD1 matches at 8 bases. Germline lookup yields CDR1 MNHNS and CDR2 SASEGT. V lost 5 bases and J lost 5; bases outside the gene matches: 2. The CDR3 covers 13 residues. The CDR3 DNA is TGTGCCAGCAGTAGACAGGGGTATCAGCCCCAGCATTTT. It specifies CASSRQGYQPQHF.

CDR3 amino acids: CASFRTGSSGYEQYF. CDR3 coding DNA: TGTGCCAGCTTTAGGACGGGGTCTAGCGGATACGAGCAGTACTTC. The chain carries TRBV28 and TRBJ2-7; 7 bases line up with TRBD2. The CDR3 has 15 residues. In germline, CDR1 is MDHEN, CDR2 SYDVKM. The V and J ends lost 8 bases and 4 bases, in that order; junction bases with no gene match: 14.

The chain links TRBV7-8 to TRBJ2-5; D not certain. V lost 5 bases and J 2 bases, leaving 15 bases between the germline ends. Germline lookup yields CDR1 SGHVS and CDR2 FQNEAQ. This CDR3 is built from 15 residues. This CDR3 reads CASSPHRVPQETQYF. CDR3 bases: TGTGCCAGCAGCCCCCACCGGGTCCCACAAGAGACCCAGTACTTC.

The V and J genes are TRBV10-3 and TRBJ2-5; D tentatively fits TRBD1 or TRBD2 (6 bases each). This CDR3 is built from 16 residues. Germline values: CDR1 ENHRY, CDR2 SYGVKD. The ends were cut back, 0 bases at V and 1 base at J, with 12 bases in the middle. The CDR3 region is CAISESLGGSQETQYF. For the CDR3, the DNA is TGTGCCATCAGTGAGTCCCTAGGGGGGTCCCAAGAGACCCAGTACTTC.

This clone was detected only a few times. This chain joins TRBV18 and TRBJ2-7; no clear D gene. The V end lost 6 bases, the J end lost 1 base, and 13 bases lay between the germline ends. This CDR3 has 14 amino acids. Per germline, CDR1 KGHSH and CDR2 LQKENI. DNA for the CDR3: TGTGCCAGCTCCCAAGGGTCACAATCCTACGAGCAGTACTTC. This gives the protein CASSQGSQSYEQYF.

This clone was detected once. The gene calls are TRBV19 and TRBJ1-5; 8 bases match TRBD1. V lost 7 bases and J lost 6; bases outside the gene matches: 14. The CDR3 length is 16 residues. The V gene's germline CDR1 is LNHDA and CDR2 SQIVND (reference sequence). The CDR3 DNA follows: TGTGCCAGTACTACTTCCCGGACAGGGTACTCTCAGCCCCAGCATTTT. Translating gives CASTTSRTGYSQPQHF.

The V gene is TRBV5-1, the J gene TRBJ1-3, with D maybe TRBD1 (5 bases). Looked up from germline, CDR1 is SGHRS and CDR2 is YFSETQ. This CDR3 has 14 residues. V was shortened by 3 bases and J by 6 bases, with 13 bases between the two germline ends. CDR3 nucleotides: TGCGCCAGCAGCTCTTCAGGGTTTGAAAACACCATATATTTT. Protein: CASSSSGFENTIYF.

In this sample, this clone turned up once. The rearrangement uses TRBV30 and TRBJ1-4, with 8 bases identical to TRBD1. The CDR3 runs 17 residues. Germline V gives CDR1 GTSNPN, CDR2 SVGIG (reference sequence). Trimming cost V 0 bases and J 3 bases; bases outside gene matches: 9. The CDR3 coding sequence is TGTGCCTGGAGTGTTGGGACAGGCCTCGATCCTAATGAAAAACTGTTTTTT. This codes for CAWSVGTGLDPNEKLFF.

This clone was counted between two and nine times. This chain joins TRBV27 and TRBJ1-1; possibly TRBD1 for D (6 bases). Between the trimmed V and J ends, which lost 3 bases and 4 bases, there was a span of 12 bases. This CDR3 has 14 residues. The germline V gene has CDR1 MNHEY and CDR2 SMNVEV (reference sequence). The CDR3 DNA reads as TGTGCCAGCAGTTTCGGGGGGCGTTCCACTGAAGCTTTCTTT. Translation gives CASSFGGRSTEAFF.

This clone was counted ten times or more. The gene calls are TRBV28 and TRBJ1-1; no firm D call. Trimming shortened V by 6 bases and J by 2 bases, and 13 bases separated the two germline ends. Germline V gene sequence: CDR1 MDHEN, CDR2 SYDVKM. The CDR3 loop spans 14 amino acids. The CDR3: CASRRRRVNTEAFF. The CDR3 region has the DNA TGTGCCAGCAGGCGAAGACGGGTTAACACTGAAGCTTTCTTT.

This clone was found many times. This sequence joins TRBV5-4 and TRBJ2-3, with 9 positions matching TRBD2. Germline V gene data show CDR1 as SGHNT and CDR2 as YYREEE (reference sequence). Trimming removed 2 bases from V and 15 bases from J; junction bases left unmatched: 7. The CDR3 contains 12 residues. In nucleotides, the CDR3 is TGTGCCAGCAGCTTCTTAGCGGGGGCCGAATATTTT. Protein: CASSFLAGAEYF.